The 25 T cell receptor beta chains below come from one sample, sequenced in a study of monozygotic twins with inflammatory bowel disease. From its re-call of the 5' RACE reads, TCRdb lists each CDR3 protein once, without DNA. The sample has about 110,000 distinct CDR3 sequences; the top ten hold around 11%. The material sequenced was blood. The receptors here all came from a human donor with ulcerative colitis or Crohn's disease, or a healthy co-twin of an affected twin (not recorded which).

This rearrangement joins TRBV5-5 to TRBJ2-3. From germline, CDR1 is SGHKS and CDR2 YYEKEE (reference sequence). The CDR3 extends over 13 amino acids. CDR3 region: CASSLAWEDTQYF.

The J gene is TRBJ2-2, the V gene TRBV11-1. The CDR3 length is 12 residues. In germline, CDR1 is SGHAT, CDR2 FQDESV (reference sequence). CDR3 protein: CASTPNTGELFF.

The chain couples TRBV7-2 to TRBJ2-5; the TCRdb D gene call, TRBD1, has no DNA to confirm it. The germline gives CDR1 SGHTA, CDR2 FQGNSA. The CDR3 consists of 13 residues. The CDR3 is CASSRGAQETQYF.

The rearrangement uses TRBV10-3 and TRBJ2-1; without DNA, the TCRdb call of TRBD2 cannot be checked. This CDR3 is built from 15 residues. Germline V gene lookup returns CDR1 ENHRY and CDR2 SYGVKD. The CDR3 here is CAISSRREGYNEQFF.

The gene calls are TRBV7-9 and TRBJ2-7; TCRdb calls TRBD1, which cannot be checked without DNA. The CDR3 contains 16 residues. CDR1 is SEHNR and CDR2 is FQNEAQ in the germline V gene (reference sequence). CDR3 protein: CASSLTPTGLIFEQYF. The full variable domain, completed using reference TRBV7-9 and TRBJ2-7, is DTGVSQNPRHKITKRGQNVTFRCDPISEHNRLYWYRQTLGQGPEFLTYFQNEAQLEKSRLLSDRFSAERPKGSFSTLEIQRTEQGDSAMYLCASSLTPTGLIFEQYFGPGTRLTVT.

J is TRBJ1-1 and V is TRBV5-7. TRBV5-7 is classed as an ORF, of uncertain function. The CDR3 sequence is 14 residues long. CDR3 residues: CASSPIVWEGSGFF.

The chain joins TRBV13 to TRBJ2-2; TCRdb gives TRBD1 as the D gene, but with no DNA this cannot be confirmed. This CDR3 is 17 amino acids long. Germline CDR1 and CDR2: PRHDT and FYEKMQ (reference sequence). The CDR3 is CASSPLSGTTNTGELFF.

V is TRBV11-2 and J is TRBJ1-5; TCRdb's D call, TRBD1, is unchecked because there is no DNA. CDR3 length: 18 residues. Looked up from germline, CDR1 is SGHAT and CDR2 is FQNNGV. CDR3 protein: CASSSTPGTEHSNQPQHF.

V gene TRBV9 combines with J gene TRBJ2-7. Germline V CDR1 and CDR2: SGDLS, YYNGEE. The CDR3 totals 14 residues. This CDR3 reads CASSIGGALNEQYF.

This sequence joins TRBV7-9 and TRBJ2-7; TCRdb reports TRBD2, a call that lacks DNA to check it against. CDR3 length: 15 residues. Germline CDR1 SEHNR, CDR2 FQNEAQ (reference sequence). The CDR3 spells CASSRGLAGFDEQYF.

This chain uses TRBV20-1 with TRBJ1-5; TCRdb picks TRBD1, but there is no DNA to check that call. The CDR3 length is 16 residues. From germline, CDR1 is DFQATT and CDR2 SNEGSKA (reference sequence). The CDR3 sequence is CSAKSPGTNSNQPQHF.

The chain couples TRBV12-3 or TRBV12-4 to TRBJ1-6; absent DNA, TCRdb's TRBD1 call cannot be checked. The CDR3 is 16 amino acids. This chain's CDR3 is CASSLRPQGVGSPLHF.

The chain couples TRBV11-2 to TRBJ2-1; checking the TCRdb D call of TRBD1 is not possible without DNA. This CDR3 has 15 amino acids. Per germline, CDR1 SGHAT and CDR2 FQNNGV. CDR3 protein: CASSPGTGVEDEQFF. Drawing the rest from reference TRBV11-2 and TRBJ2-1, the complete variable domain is EAGVAQSPRYKIIEKRQSVAFWCNPISGHATLYWYQQILGQGPKLLIQFQNNGVVDDSQLPKDRFSAERLKGVDSTLKIQPAKLEDSAVYLCASSPGTGVEDEQFFGPGTRLTVL.

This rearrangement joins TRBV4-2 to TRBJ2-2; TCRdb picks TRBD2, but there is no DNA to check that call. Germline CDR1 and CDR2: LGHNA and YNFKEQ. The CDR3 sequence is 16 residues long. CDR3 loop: CASSRFGTSGGEELFF.

This CDR3 reads CASSWSPQGVISYGYTF. J is TRBJ1-2 and V is TRBV27; checking the TCRdb D call of TRBD1 is not possible without DNA. The CDR3 is made up of 17 amino acids. Germline V gives CDR1 MNHEY, CDR2 SMNVEV (reference sequence).

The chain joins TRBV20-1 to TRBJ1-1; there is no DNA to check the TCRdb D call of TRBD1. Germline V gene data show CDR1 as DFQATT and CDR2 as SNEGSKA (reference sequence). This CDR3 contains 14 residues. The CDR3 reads CSARAGTGSTEAFF.

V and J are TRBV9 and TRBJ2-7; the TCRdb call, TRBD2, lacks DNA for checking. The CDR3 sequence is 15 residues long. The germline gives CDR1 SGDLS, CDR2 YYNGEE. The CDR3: CASSVGTSGSYEQYF.

The CDR3 here is CASSNRGQVNTEAFF. The chain combines TRBV5-5 with TRBJ1-1; TCRdb's assignment of TRBD1 cannot be checked, as there is no DNA. In germline, CDR1 is SGHKS, CDR2 YYEKEE (reference sequence). The CDR3 is 15 amino acids.

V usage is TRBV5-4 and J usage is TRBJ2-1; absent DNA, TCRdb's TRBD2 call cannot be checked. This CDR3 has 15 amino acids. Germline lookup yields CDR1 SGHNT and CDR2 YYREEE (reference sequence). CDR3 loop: CASSFSGGAYNEQFF.

CDR3 region: CASSSGFGDAATNEKLFF. The chain joins TRBV5-1 to TRBJ1-4; absent DNA, TCRdb's TRBD1 call cannot be checked. The CDR3 is made up of 18 amino acids. From germline, CDR1 is SGHRS and CDR2 YFSETQ.

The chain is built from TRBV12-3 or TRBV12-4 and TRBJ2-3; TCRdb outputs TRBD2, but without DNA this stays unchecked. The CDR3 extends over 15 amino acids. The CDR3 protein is CASSPLLGGTDTQYF.

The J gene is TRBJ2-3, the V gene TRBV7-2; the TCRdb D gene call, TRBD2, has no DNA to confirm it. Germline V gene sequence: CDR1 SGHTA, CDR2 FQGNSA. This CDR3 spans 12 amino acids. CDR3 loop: CASSQRTSAHHF.

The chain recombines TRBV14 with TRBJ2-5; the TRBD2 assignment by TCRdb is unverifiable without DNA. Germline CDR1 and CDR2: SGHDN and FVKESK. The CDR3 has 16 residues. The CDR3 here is CASSQIQEGLRETQYF.

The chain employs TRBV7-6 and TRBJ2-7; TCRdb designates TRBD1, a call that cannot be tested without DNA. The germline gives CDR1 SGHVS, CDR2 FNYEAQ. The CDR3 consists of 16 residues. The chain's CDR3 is CASSLAGQGFPYEQYF.

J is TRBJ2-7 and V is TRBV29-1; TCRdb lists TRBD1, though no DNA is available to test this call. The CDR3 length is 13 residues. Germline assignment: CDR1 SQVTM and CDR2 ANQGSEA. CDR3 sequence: CSVSLGQGYEQYF.